This T cell receptor (beta chain) was captured in a study of blood T cell repertoires in COVID-19 (dated by TCRdb to about 2020). With regard to the full study: Collaborator samples came from the United States, Italy and Spain and covered acute and convalescent phases of COVID-19. The prospective study material was composed of cDNA or gDNA derived from T cells, B-cell-depleted T cells, or PBMCs. The dataset comprised deeply sampled blood TCRbeta repertoires from subjects exposed to, actively infected with, or recovered from COVID-19. The repertoires were released in a freely available public database intended as a resource for research on the immune response to SARS-CoV-2. Samples were obtained from the ongoing ImmuneRACE study (first 160 participants) and from some 1,300 subjects provided by 6 global collaborators. Sample metadata almost always included a de-identified subject ID, COVID-19 status, age in years and sex. HLA class I and class II types, where available, came from metadata supplied by the sample provider rather than from assay-based typing.

The immunoSEQ Assay, a bias-controlled multiplex PCR, was used to amplify TCRbeta CDR3 regions from genomic DNA. In the source study's methods: Within the assay, amplification of reference gene primers was used to estimate how many nucleated cells each sample contained. To quantify the absolute abundance of each unique TCRbeta CDR3 rearrangement, sequence reads were collapsed and filtered. For each sample, productive Simpson clonality was calculated by taking the square root of Simpson's diversity index across productive rearrangements. In its TCRdb copy, this immuneACCESS table keeps in-frame sequences only and misses some clones. Where compared with another copy, unresolved V genes explain less than half of these, and the others have no known cause. That table supplies the V and J calls and clone size; D and trimming were determined from the DNA. The sample contains around 230,000 clones, roughly 83% of them found a single time. 9.6% of the sample rests with the top ten.

The full study reports these points: Clinical and demographic metadata were provided uncurated, with the amount varying by source and participant.

Details on this clone: This clone's antigen is unknown. Base qualities are not provided; no much larger clone lies one nucleotide away.

CDR1 and CDR2 are read off the germline V gene (reference sequence) as LNHDA and SQIVND. From the cysteine up to the phenylalanine, the CDR3 has a length of 14 residues. Of all the DNA, just the CDR3 is kept, 42 bases in frame from base 1. Trimming takes 2 bases from V and 3 bases from J, and the germline ends sit 10 bases apart. Whole blood was collected in K2EDTA tubes by collaborating institutions according to the institutions' own protocols. For TCRbeta analysis, collaborators shipped samples as frozen whole blood, isolated PBMCs, or DNA extracted from either of those sample types. Rearrangement joined TRBV19 to TRBJ1-2; tentative D gene TRBD1, with 5 bases matching. The TCR originated in an elderly woman with acute or convalescent COVID-19. Sequencing was done on a sample of peripheral blood. The CDR3 in this case is CASSIRGGDYGYTF. In nucleotides, the sequence is TGTGCCAGTAGTATACGGGGAGGGGACTATGGCTACACCTTC.